The sequence of this T cell receptor (beta chain) was determined in a study of blood T cell repertoires in COVID-19. About the study: Samples taken during acute and convalescent COVID-19 were collected in the United States, Italy and Spain. PBMCs, B-cell-depleted T cells, or T cells were the source of the cDNA or gDNA that made up the material.

In the original processing: Quantification of nucleated cells was approximated via reference gene primer amplification. Repertoires were generated with immunoSEQ multiplex PCR, while TCRdb's copy carries only in-frame clones and drops some. V and J calls and clone size follow that table, whereas D and trimming were derived from the DNA. The table includes some 150,000 clones, 84% detected once. From germline, CDR1 is MNHEY and CDR2 SMNVEV (reference sequence). This CDR3 is built from 15 residues. V lost 0 bases and J 0 bases, leaving 8 bases between the germline ends. Sequences were obtained from peripheral blood. The genes are TRBV27 and TRBJ1-1; D is unclear. The receptor comes from a human donor with acute or convalescent COVID-19. The donor label of this sample is uncertain. The CDR3 spells CASSLSYSMNTEAFF. The CDR3 bases are TGTGCCAGCAGTTTATCGTACAGCATGAACACTGAAGCTTTCTTT.